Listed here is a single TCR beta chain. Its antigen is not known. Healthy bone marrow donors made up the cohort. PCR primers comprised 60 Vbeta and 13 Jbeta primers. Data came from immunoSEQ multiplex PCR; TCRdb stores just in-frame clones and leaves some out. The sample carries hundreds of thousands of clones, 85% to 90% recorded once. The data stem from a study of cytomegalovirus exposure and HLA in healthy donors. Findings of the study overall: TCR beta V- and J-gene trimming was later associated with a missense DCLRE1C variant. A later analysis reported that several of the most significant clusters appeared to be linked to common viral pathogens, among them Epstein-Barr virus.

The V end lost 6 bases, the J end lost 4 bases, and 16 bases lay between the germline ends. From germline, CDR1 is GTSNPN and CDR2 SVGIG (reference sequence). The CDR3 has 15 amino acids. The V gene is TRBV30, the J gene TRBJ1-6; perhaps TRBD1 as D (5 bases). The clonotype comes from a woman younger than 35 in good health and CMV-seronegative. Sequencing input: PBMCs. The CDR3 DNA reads TGTGCCTGTCGAAGGGGCGCAGGGTATAATTCACCCCTCCACTTT. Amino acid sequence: CACRRGAGYNSPLHF. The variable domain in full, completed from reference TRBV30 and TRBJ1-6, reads SQTIHQWPATLVQPVGSPLSLECTVEGTSNPNLYWYRQAAGRGLQLLFYSVGIGQISSEVPQNLSASRPQDRQFILSSKKLLLSDSGFYLCACRRGAGYNSPLHFGNGTRLTVT.